This is a list of T cell receptor beta chains from one sample in a study of cytomegalovirus exposure and HLA in healthy donors. Some clones are missing from TCRdb's copy, which holds only in-frame ones; the method was immunoSEQ multiplex PCR. This table holds approximately 210,000 clones, 75% to 85% found once. Material for sequencing was PBMCs. The source of these receptors is a male donor in good health and CMV-seropositive. The conserved cysteine and the conserved F or W are not part of the CDR3 here.

length: 13; J: TRBJ2-3; V: TRBV7-6; CDR3: ASSGGTSGTDTQY
length: 11; J: TRBJ1-5; V: TRBV6-5; CDR3: ASKDSRNQPQH
length: 12; J: TRBJ2-1; V: TRBV23-1; CDR3: ASTQGRPYNEQF
length: 9; J: TRBJ2-1; V: TRBV7-2; CDR3: ASSPYNEQF
length: 12; J: TRBJ2-7; V: TRBV21-1; CDR3: ASSNRASDHEQY
length: 16; J: TRBJ2-5; V: TRBV4-2; CDR3: ASSHGSTGLVVGETQY
length: 16; J: TRBJ2-2; V: TRBV9; CDR3: ASSLRGGTGTVTGELF
length: 13; J: TRBJ2-1; V: TRBV18; CDR3: ASSRNDLAVHEQF
length: 13; J: TRBJ2-1; V: TRBV28; CDR3: ASSATSRPRSEQF
length: 11; J: TRBJ1-1; V: TRBV7-2; CDR3: ASSLASEGTAF
length: 13; J: TRBJ2-7; V: TRBV28; CDR3: ASSLLDGGGYEQY